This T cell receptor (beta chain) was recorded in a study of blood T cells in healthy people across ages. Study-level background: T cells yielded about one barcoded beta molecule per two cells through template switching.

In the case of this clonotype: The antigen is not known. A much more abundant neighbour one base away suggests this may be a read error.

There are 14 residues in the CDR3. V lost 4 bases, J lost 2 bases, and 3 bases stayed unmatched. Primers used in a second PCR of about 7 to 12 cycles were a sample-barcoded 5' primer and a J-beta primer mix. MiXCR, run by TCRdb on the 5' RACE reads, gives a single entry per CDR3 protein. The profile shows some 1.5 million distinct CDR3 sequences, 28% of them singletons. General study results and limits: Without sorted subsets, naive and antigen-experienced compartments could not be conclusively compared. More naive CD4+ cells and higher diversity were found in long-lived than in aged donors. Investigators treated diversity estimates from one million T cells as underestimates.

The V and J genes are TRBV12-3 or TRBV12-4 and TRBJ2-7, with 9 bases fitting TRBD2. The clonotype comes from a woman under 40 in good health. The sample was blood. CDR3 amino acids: CASSWTSATYEQYF. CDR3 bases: TGTGCCAGCAGTTGGACTAGCGCAACCTACGAGCAGTACTTC.